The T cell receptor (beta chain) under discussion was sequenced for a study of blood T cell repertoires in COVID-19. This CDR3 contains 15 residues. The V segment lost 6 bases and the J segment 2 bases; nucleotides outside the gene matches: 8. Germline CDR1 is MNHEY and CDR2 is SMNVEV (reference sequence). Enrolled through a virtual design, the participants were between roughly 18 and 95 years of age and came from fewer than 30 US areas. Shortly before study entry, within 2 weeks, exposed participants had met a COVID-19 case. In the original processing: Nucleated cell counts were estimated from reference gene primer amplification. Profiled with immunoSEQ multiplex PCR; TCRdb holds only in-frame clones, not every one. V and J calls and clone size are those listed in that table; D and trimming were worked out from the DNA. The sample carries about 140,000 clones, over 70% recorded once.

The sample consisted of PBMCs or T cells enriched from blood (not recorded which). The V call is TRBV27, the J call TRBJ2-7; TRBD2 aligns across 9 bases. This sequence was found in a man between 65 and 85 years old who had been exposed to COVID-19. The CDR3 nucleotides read TGTGCCAGCAGCGTCACCGGGACTAGCCCCTACGAGCAGTACTTC. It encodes CASSVTGTSPYEQYF.